This paragraph reports one TCR beta chain. Its specificity is unknown. The CDR3 sequence is 11 residues long. Trimming stripped 4 bases from V and 9 bases from J, with 9 bases between. Germline V gene sequence: CDR1 SNHLY, CDR2 FYNNEI. The sample comes from a study of T cells after yellow fever vaccination. Study-level points and caveats: Abundant bulk-derived clonotypes could contaminate FACS-sorted repertoires. There was a small share of clonotypes that showed up in both the CD4 and CD8 compartments.

As TCR cDNA was made by 5'RACE template switching, a universal primer site and UMIs were added. TCRdb re-derived calls from the 5' RACE reads in MiXCR, one entry per CDR3 protein. The repertoire holds more than 250,000 distinct CDR3 sequences, with around 7.3% as singletons. This sequence joins TRBV2 and TRBJ1-1; D remains unclear. The receptor was derived from a man aged 18 to 29 who received the YFV17D yellow fever vaccine. Sample: PBMCs, taken approximately 47 days after the first yellow fever vaccination. CDR3 DNA: TGTGCCAGCAGTGCCGGCCGTCAAGCTTTCTTT. Its translation is CASSAGRQAFF.